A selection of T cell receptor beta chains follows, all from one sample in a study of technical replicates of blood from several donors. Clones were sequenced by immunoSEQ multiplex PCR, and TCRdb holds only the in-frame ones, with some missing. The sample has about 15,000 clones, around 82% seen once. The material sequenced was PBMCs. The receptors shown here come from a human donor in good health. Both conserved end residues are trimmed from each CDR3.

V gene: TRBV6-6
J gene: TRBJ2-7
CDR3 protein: ASSYSAGGYEQY

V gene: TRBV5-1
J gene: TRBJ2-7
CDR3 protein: ASSSGDRFPYEQY

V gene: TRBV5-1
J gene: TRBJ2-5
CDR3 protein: ASSRSLGGLGETQY

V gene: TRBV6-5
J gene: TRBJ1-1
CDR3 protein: ASSRATGSTEAF

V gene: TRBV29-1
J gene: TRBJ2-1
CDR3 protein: SARLAGGPGYYEQF

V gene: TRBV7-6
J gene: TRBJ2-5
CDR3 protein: ASSGAIQETQY

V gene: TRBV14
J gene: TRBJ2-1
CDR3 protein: ASSHILQGNNEQF

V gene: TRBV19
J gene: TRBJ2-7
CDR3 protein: ASSDQTGVSYEQY

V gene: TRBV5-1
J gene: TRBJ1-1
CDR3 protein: ASSLVIGGEINTEAF

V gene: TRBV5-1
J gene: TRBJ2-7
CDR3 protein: ASSLAGGNEQY

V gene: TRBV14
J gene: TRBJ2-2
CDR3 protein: ASSLGLLTGELF

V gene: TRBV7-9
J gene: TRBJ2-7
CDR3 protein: ASSTAYEQY

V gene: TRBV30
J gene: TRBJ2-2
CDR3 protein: AWNRVNTGELF

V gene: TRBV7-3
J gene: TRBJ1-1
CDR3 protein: ASSSQPGDTEAF

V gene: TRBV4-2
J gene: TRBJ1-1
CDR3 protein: ASTPGMNTEAF

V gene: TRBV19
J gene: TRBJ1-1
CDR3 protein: ASSKRSEAF

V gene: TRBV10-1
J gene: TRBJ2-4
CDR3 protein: ASSDGTDQNIQY

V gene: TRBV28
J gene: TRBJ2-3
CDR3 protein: ASSFLRELSTDTQY

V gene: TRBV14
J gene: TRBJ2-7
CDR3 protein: ASSQVARGEQY

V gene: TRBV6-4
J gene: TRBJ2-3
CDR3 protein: ASSAGTSGTDTQY

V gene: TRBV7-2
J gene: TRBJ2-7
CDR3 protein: ASSPPPGTAYEQY

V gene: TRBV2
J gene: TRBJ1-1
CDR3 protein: ASARTENTEAF

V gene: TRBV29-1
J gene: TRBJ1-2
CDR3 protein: SVGQQSYGYT

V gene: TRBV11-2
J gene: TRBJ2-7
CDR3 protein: ASSSQPGQGPRNNYEQY

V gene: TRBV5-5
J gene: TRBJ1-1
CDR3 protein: ASSRKWGQATLLPNTEAF

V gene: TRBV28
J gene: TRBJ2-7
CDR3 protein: ASKGTAAYEQY

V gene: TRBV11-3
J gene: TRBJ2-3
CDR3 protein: ASSLQGETDTQY

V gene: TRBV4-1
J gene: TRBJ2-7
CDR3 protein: ASSPNEGLGAYEQY

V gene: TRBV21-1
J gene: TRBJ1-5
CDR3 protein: ASSGRQGSNQPQH

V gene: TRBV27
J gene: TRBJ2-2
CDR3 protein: ASSFGGRATGELF

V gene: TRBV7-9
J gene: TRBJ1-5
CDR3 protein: ASSVDRGNQPQH

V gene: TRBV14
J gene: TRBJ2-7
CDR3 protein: ASSPILGLAGAGGNEQY

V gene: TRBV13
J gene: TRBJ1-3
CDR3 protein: ASSLALSSGNTIY

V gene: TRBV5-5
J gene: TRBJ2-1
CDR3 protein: ASSYDSGNLDNEQF

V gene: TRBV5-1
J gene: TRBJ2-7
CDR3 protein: ASSLSGTEQY

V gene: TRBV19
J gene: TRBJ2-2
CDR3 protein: ASSMVVGTGELF

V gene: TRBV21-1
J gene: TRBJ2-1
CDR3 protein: ASSLRDSYNEQF